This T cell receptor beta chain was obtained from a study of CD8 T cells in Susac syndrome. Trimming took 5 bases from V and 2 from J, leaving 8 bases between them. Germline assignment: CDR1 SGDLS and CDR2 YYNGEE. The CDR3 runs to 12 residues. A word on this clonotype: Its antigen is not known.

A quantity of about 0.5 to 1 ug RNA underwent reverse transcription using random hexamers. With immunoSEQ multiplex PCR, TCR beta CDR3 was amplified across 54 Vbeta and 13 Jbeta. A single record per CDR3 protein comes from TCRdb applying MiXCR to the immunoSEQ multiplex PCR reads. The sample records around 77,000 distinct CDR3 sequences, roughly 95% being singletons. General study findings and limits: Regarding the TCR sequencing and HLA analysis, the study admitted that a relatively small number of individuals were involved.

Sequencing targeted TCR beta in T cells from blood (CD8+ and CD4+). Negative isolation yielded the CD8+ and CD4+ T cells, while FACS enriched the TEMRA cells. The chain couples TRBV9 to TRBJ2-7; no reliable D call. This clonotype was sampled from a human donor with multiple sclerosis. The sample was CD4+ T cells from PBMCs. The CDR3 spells CASRSVPYEQYF. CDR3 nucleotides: TGTGCCAGCAGGTCCGTTCCCTACGAGCAGTACTTC.